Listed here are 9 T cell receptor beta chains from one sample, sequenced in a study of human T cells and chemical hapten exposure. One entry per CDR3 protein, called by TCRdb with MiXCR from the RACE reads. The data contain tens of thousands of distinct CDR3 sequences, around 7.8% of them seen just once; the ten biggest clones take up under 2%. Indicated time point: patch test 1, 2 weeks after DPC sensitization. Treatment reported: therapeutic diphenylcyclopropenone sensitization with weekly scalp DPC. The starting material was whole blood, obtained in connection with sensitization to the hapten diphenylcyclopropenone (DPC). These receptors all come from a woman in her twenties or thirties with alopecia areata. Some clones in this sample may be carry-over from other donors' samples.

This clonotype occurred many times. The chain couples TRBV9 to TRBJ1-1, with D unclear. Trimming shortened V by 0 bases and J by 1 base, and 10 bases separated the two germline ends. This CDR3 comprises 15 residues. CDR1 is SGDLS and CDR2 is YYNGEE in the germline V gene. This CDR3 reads CASSVAAHTNTEAFF. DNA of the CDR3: TGTGCCAGCAGCGTAGCGGCACATACGAACACTGAAGCTTTCTTT.

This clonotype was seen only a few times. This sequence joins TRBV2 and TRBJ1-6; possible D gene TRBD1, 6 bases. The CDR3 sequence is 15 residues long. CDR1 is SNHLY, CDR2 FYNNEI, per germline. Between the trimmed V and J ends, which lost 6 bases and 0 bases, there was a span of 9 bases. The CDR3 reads CASSTGSSYNSPLHF. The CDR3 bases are TGTGCCAGCAGCACAGGGAGCTCCTATAATTCACCCCTCCACTTT.

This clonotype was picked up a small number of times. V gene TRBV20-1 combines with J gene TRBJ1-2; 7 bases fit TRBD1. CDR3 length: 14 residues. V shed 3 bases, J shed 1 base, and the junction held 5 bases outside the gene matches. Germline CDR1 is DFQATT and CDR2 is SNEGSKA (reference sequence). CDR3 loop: CSARGQLLNYGYTF. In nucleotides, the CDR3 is TGCAGTGCTAGGGGACAGCTACTTAACTATGGCTACACCTTC.

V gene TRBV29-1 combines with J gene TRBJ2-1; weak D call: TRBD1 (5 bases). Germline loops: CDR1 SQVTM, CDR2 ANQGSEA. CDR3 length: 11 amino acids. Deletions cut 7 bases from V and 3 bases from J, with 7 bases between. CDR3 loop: CSGDSYNEQFF. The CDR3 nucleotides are TGCAGCGGCGACAGCTACAATGAGCAGTTCTTC.

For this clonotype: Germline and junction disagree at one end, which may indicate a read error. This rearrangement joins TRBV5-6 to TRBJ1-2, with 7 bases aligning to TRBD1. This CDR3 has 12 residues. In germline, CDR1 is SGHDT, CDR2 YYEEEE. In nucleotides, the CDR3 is TGTGTCAGCAGCTACAGGGGTGGAGGCTACACCTTC. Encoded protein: CVSSYRGGGYTF.

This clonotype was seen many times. CDR3 DNA sequence: TGCAGTGCTAGAGAGACAGGGGAAGAGACCCAGTACTTC. This translates into CSARETGEETQYF. The chain employs TRBV20-1 and TRBJ2-5; 8 bases agree with TRBD1. V was pared by 0 bases and J by 3 bases, with 0 bases of the junction left unmatched. The CDR3 is 13 amino acids. Germline V gene sequence: CDR1 DFQATT, CDR2 SNEGSKA (reference sequence).

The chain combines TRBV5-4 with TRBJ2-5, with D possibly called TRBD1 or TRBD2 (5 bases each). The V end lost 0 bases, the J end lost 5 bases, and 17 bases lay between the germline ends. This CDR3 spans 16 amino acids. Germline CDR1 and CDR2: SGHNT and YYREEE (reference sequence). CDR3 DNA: TGTGCCAGCAGCTTGGATTTGGGGGTACTGGGGGAGACCCAGTACTTC. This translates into CASSLDLGVLGETQYF.

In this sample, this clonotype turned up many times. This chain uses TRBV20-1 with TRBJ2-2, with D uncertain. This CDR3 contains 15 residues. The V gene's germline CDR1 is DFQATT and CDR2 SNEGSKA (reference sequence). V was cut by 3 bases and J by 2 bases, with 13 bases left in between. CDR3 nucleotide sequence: TGCAGTGCTAGTCCCGGGCAGAGAAACACCGGGGAGCTGTTTTTT. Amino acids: CSASPGQRNTGELFF.

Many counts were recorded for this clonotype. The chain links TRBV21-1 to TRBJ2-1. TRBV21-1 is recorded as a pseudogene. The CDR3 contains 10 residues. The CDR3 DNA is TGTGCCAGCAGCAAACCCGAGCAGTTCTTC. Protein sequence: CASSKPEQFF.